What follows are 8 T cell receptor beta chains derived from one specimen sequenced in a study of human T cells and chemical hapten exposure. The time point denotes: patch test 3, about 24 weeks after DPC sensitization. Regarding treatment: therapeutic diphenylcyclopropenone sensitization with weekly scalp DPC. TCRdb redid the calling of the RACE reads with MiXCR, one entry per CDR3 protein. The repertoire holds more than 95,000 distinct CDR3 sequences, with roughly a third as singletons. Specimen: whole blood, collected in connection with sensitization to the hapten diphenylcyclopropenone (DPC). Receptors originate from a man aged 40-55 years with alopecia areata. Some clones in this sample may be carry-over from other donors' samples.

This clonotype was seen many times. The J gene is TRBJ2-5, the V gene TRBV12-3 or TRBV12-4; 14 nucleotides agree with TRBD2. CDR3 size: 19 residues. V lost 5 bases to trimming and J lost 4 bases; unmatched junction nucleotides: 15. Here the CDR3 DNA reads TGTGCCAGCAGTACCCGGACCGGGACTAGCGGGAGATCGGGAGAGACCCAGTACTTC. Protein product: CASSTRTGTSGRSGETQYF.

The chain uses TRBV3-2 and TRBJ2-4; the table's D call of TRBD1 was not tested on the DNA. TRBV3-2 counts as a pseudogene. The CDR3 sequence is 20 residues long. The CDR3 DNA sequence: TGTGCCAGCAGCCAAACTAAGGGGGAGAGCCGGGACAAAGAAGGATACATTCAGTACTTC. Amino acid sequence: CASSQTKGESRDKEGYIQYF.

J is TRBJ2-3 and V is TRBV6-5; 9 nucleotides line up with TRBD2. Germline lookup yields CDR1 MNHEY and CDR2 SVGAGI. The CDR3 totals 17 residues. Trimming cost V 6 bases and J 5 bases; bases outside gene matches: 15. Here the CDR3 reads CASSPTFGGRAGDTQYF. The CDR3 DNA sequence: TGTGCCAGCAGCCCGACCTTTGGCGGGAGGGCCGGAGATACGCAGTATTTT.

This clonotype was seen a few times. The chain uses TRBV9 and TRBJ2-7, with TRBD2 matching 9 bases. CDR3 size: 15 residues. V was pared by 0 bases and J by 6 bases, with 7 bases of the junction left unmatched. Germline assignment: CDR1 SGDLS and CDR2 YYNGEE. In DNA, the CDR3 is TGTGCCAGCAGCGTAGGAGTAGCGGGAGAAGGCGAGCAGTACTTC. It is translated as CASSVGVAGEGEQYF.

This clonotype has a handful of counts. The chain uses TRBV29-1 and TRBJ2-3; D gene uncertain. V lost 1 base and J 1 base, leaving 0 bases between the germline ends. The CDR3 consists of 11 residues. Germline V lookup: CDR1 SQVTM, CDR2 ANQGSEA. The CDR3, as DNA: TGCAGCGTTGAAGGCACAGATACGCAGTATTTT. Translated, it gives CSVEGTDTQYF.

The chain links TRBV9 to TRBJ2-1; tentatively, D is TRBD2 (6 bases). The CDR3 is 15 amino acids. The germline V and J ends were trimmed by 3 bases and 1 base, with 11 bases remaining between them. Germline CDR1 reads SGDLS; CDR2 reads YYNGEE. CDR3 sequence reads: CASSARGTSYNEQFF. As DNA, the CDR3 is TGTGCCAGCAGCGCCCGGGGGACTTCCTACAATGAGCAGTTCTTC.

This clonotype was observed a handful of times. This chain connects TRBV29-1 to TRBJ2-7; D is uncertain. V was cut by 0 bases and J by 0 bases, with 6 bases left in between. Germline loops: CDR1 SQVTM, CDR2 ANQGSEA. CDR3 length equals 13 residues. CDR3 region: CSVEDERSYEQYF. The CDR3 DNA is TGCAGCGTTGAAGATGAACGCTCCTACGAGCAGTACTTC.

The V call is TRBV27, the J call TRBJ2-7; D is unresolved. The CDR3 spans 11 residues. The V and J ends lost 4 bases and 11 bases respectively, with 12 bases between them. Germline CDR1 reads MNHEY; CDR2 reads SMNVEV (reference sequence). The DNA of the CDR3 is TGTGCCAGCAGTTCCCCTCCAGGAGAGTACTTC. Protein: CASSSPPGEYF.